This is a list of T cell receptor beta chains from one sample in a study of T cell responses to AZD1222 COVID-19 vaccine. The table came from immunoSEQ multiplex PCR; TCRdb's copy has only in-frame clones and leaves some out. Of some 96,000 clones listed, roughly 90% were seen once; the top ten hold less than 3%. This specimen was peripheral blood, taken on day 0 of AZD1222 vaccination. The receptor source for this set is an adult in good health. Both conserved end residues are part of each CDR3. The D gene is left open where the match is weak. A row's size may be missing; if present it is once, few, many or a size class.

D	size	V	J	DNA	CDR3
.	.	TRBV28	TRBJ1-1	TGTGCCAGCAGTTCCAGGGCCCCATTAACGGTCACTGAAGCTTTCTTT	CASSSRAPLTVTEAFF
.	.	TRBV2	TRBJ1-1	TGTGCCAGCAAAGCCGACAGGAACACTGAAGCTTTCTTT	CASKADRNTEAFF
TRBD2	.	TRBV5-1	TRBJ2-1	TGCGCCAGCAGCATCACGACTAGCGGGAGATACAATGAGCAGTTCTTC	CASSITTSGRYNEQFF
TRBD1	.	TRBV10-3	TRBJ2-3	TGTGCCATCAGTGAGCACAGGGGCACTAGAGATACGCAGTATTTT	CAISEHRGTRDTQYF
.	.	TRBV19	TRBJ1-2	TGTGCCAGTAGTATTGGGCGCAGGCTGGTTAACTATGGCTACACCTTC	CASSIGRRLVNYGYTF
.	once	TRBV27	TRBJ1-1	TGTGCCAGCAGTTTATGGCCTCAGGGAGGCACTGAAGCTTTCTTT	CASSLWPQGGTEAFF
.	.	TRBV30	TRBJ2-4	TGTGCCTGGAGTCAGGGGAAGGACATTCAGTACTTC	CAWSQGKDIQYF
.	.	TRBV11-2	TRBJ1-5	TGTGCCAGCAGCAGGGGTGTCAATCAGCCCCAGCATTTT	CASSRGVNQPQHF
.	.	TRBV10-3	TRBJ2-5	TGTGCCATCAGTGAACCAGGAGAGACCCAGTACTTC	CAISEPGETQYF
.	.	TRBV7-9	TRBJ2-7	TGTGCCAGCAGCTTTCCGGGACGCGGATATTACGAGCAGTACTTC	CASSFPGRGYYEQYF
TRBD1	.	TRBV7-9	TRBJ2-3	TGTGCCAGCAGCACAACAGGGGCAGATACGCAGTATTTT	CASSTTGADTQYF
.	.	TRBV20-1	TRBJ1-2	TGCAGTGCTAGCAGTAACTATGGCTACACCTTC	CSASSNYGYTF
.	.	TRBV28	TRBJ2-2	TGTGCCAGCAGTTTATTCCAGGGAAACACCGGGGAGCTGTTTTTT	CASSLFQGNTGELFF
TRBD2	.	TRBV9	TRBJ2-2	TGTGCCAGCAGCGGTGGACTAGCGGTCGACACCGGGGAGCTGTTTTTT	CASSGGLAVDTGELFF
.	.	TRBV7-8	TRBJ1-5	TGTGCCAGCAGCTTCGGGGACGCAAGCAATCAGCCCCAGCATTTT	CASSFGDASNQPQHF
.	.	TRBV2	TRBJ2-3	TGTGCCAGCAGTCTGGAGGGAGGGACAGTGGTAGATACGCAGTATTTT	CASSLEGGTVVDTQYF
TRBD1	once	TRBV11-2	TRBJ1-6	TGTGCCAGCAGCTCGAGGGGGCCAAGTAATTCACCCCTCCACTTT	CASSSRGPSNSPLHF
.	.	TRBV21-1	TRBJ2-7	TGTGCCAGCAGCGTCCGGGGTAGCGGCTTGTACGAGCAGTACTTC	CASSVRGSGLYEQYF
.	.	TRBV5-8	TRBJ1-5	TGTGCCAGCAGCTTGAAGGGGGGGCTCCGGCAGCCCCAGCATTTT	CASSLKGGLRQPQHF
.	once	TRBV6-2/TRBV6-3	TRBJ2-1	TGTGCCAGCAGTTATGGATTAGGGGACACCCTCCCCTACAATGAGCAGTTCTTC	CASSYGLGDTLPYNEQFF
.	.	TRBV5-1	TRBJ1-3	TGCGCCAGCAGAGGTGGCCTTGGCTCTGGAAACACCATATATTTT	CASRGGLGSGNTIYF
TRBD2	.	TRBV2	TRBJ2-1	TGTGCCAGCACTCGGCAAGCGGGGTACAATGAGCAGTTCTTC	CASTRQAGYNEQFF
.	.	TRBV29-1	TRBJ1-3	TGCAGCGTCGGGACCCGACGGACCTCTGGAAACACCATATATTTT	CSVGTRRTSGNTIYF
.	.	TRBV21-1	TRBJ2-7	TGTGCCAGCAGCAAATGGGTCTCGACCCAGGATCTCCACGAGCAGTACTTC	CASSKWVSTQDLHEQYF
.	few	TRBV6-5	TRBJ1-5	TGTGCCAGCAGTTACTCGAACAGCAATCAGCCCCAGCATTTT	CASSYSNSNQPQHF
TRBD2	.	TRBV19	TRBJ2-6	TGTGCCAGTAGCGACGACTTACCGGGACGGGAGGTCTCTGGGGCCAACGTCCTGACTTTC	CASSDDLPGREVSGANVLTF
TRBD1	.	TRBV2	TRBJ1-4	TGTGCCAGCAGTGCGGGACAGGGGGGTCTTGGTGAAAAACTGTTTTTT	CASSAGQGGLGEKLFF
.	.	TRBV7-9	TRBJ1-1	TGTGCCAGCAGCCTAGATTGGGGGGCTACTGAAGCTTTCTTT	CASSLDWGATEAFF
TRBD2	.	TRBV27	TRBJ2-3	TGTGCCAGCAGTAACGCGGGAGTTGATACGCAGTATTTT	CASSNAGVDTQYF
TRBD2	.	TRBV6-5	TRBJ2-7	TGTGCCAGCAAGCGAGCGGGAGGGGGAACTTACGAGCAGTACTTC	CASKRAGGGTYEQYF
TRBD2	many	TRBV27	TRBJ2-7	TGTGCCAGCAGTTTATCACTAGCGGGACGTATCGAGCAGTACTTC	CASSLSLAGRIEQYF
.	.	TRBV19	TRBJ2-2	TGTGCCAGTAGGACAGTGAACACCGGGGAGCTGTTTTTT	CASRTVNTGELFF
TRBD2	.	TRBV6-5	TRBJ2-7	TGTGCCAACACGGGAGGGCCGGACGAGCAGTACTTC	CANTGGPDEQYF
.	medium-sized	TRBV15	TRBJ2-2	TGTGCCACCAGCAGAGATCGGGCTAGCGTTCAGGCCGGGGAGCTGTTTTTT	CATSRDRASVQAGELFF
TRBD2	few	TRBV27	TRBJ2-7	TGTGCCAGTAGATATATAGCGGGAGATTCCTACGAGCAGTACTTC	CASRYIAGDSYEQYF
.	.	TRBV27	TRBJ1-6	TGTGCCAGCAGAGAAGATTTGGCGTCACCCCTCCACTTT	CASREDLASPLHF
TRBD1	.	TRBV10-3	TRBJ1-6	TGTGCCATCAGTGTTCAGGGGGCTAATTCACCCCTCCACTTT	CAISVQGANSPLHF
TRBD2	.	TRBV4-2	TRBJ2-2	TGTGCCAGCAGCCCTCGTGGCGGTGGACTAGCGGGAGAATTCGGCGGGGAGCTGTTTTTT	CASSPRGGGLAGEFGGELFF
TRBD1	once	TRBV29-1	TRBJ1-1	TGCAGCGTTTTGTCGTCAGGGGGCGCGATCACTGAAGCTTTCTTT	CSVLSSGGAITEAFF
.	few	TRBV6-5	TRBJ1-2	TGTGCCAGCAGTCGGACAGACGTCTATGGCTACACCTTC	CASSRTDVYGYTF
.	.	TRBV12-3/TRBV12-4	TRBJ1-5	TGTGCCAGCAGTTGGGACCCTAATCAGCCCCAGCATTTT	CASSWDPNQPQHF
TRBD2	.	TRBV2	TRBJ2-3	TGTGCCAGCACCCTAAGGAGTAGCGGGCCACCGTTGGATACGCAGTATTTT	CASTLRSSGPPLDTQYF
.	.	TRBV27	TRBJ1-5	TGTGCCAGCAGCCCCGGGACCGATAGCAATCAGCCCCAGCATTTT	CASSPGTDSNQPQHF
.	.	TRBV6-6	TRBJ1-3	TGTGCCAGCAGCACCTCTGGAAACACCATATATTTT	CASSTSGNTIYF
.	.	TRBV6-5	TRBJ1-1	TGTGCCAGCAGGCGAACAGAGTTAGGCACTGAAGCTTTCTTT	CASRRTELGTEAFF
.	once	TRBV5-1	TRBJ2-1	TGCGCCAGCGGGGACAACAATGAGCAGTTCTTC	CASGDNNEQFF